This TCR beta chain was captured in a study of blood T cells in healthy people across ages. Study context: Capture by template switching was about one barcoded beta molecule per two T cells. Study observations and caveats: A strong correlation between TCR beta diversity and naive T cell percentage was seen.

Primers used in a second PCR of roughly 7 to 11 cycles were a sample-barcoded 5' primer and a J-beta primer mix. Carrying 12 random nucleotides, a template-switch adaptor labeled each individual cDNA molecule. Via MiXCR, TCRdb re-called the 5' RACE reads, giving one row per CDR3 protein. The sample lists about 1.6 million distinct CDR3 sequences, roughly a third occurring once. Comments on this clonotype: Antigen specificity is unknown.

CDR1 MDHEN and CDR2 SYDVKM come from the germline V gene. This CDR3 has 13 residues. Trimming removed 6 bases from V and 8 bases from J; junction bases left unmatched: 6. The TCR was taken from a woman in her twenties or thirties in good health. The V call is TRBV28, the J call TRBJ2-5; TRBD1 aligns across 10 bases. The sequencing sample was made of blood. This CDR3 is CASSHRDRGTQYF. CDR3 DNA sequence: TGTGCCAGCAGCCACCGGGACAGGGGAACCCAGTACTTC.